Described below is a single T cell receptor beta chain sequence and its context. This entry is derived from a study of high-grade serous ovarian cancer treatment subgroups. Tumor tissue was taken before any definitive surgery or chemotherapy was given. The V gene's germline CDR1 is ENHRY and CDR2 SYGVKD. CDR3 length: 13 amino acids. The junction had 3 bases not matched to a gene; V was cut back by 5 bases and J by 5 bases. Sequenced by immunoSEQ multiplex PCR; TCRdb stores in-frame clones only, minus some. The data contain about 40,000 clones, 79% of them singletons. Specimen: tumor tissue. This TCR came from a human donor with high-grade serous ovarian cancer. The chain carries TRBV10-3 and TRBJ2-1; TRBD1 matches 7 bases. CDR3 protein: CAISWDRNNEQFF. In DNA form, the CDR3 reads TGTGCCATCAGTTGGGACAGAAACAATGAGCAGTTCTTC.